Listed here are 32 T cell receptor beta chains from one sample, sequenced in a study of blood T cell repertoires in COVID-19. The data were produced by immunoSEQ multiplex PCR, yet TCRdb's version contains in-frame clones alone and is incomplete. There are some 460,000 clones in the sample; approximately 90% occur only once, and approximately 4.3% lies in the top ten. The sequencing sample was made of peripheral blood. Receptors originate from a young woman with acute or convalescent COVID-19.

The chain employs TRBV27 and TRBJ2-3; possible D gene TRBD1, 6 bases. The V end lost 6 bases, the J end lost 2 bases, and 9 bases lay between the germline ends. Germline V gene data show CDR1 as MNHEY and CDR2 as SMNVEV (reference sequence). CDR3 size: 13 residues. CDR3 amino acids: CASRRTATDTQYF. CDR3 nucleotide sequence: TGTGCCAGCAGGCGGACAGCCACAGATACGCAGTATTTT.

The chain carries TRBV6-6 and TRBJ2-1; a possible D gene is TRBD1 (6 bases). The germline gives CDR1 MNHNY, CDR2 SVGAGI (reference sequence). This CDR3 spans 13 amino acids. Trimming pared 5 bases from V and 6 bases from J, leaving 11 bases between. Written as DNA, the CDR3 is TGTGCCAGCAGTAGACAGGTCGGCAATGAGCAGTTCTTC. This gives the protein CASSRQVGNEQFF.

This clone has a handful of counts. V is TRBV19 and J is TRBJ1-3; 7 positions agree with TRBD1. The ends lost 3 bases at V and 1 base at J; junction bases unmatched: 0. Germline CDR1 reads LNHDA; CDR2 reads SQIVND (reference sequence). The CDR3 loop spans 14 amino acids. CDR3: CASSMGQSGNTIYF. DNA of the CDR3: TGTGCCAGTAGTATGGGACAGTCTGGAAACACCATATATTTT.

This chain's CDR3 is CASSVFGGPGTEAFF. DNA of the CDR3: TGTGCCAGCAGCGTATTCGGGGGGCCAGGAACTGAAGCTTTCTTT. The rearrangement joins TRBV9 to TRBJ1-1; D possibly corresponds to TRBD1 (6 bases). This CDR3 is 15 amino acids long. Trimming removed 1 base at V and 5 bases at J, with 15 bases between. In germline, CDR1 is SGDLS, CDR2 YYNGEE.

The chain uses TRBV6-1 and TRBJ2-3; 12 bases line up with TRBD2. CDR3 size: 16 residues. The germline CDR1 and CDR2 sequences are MNHNS and SASEGT. The J segment lost 3 bases and the V segment lost 4 bases, leaving 5 bases of the junction unmatched. This chain's CDR3 is CASSASSGGATDTQYF. CDR3 sequence (DNA): TGTGCCAGCAGTGCCTCTAGCGGGGGGGCTACAGATACGCAGTATTTT.

Comment on this clone: Other DNA sequences within the sample encode an identical CDR3. Here the CDR3 reads CASSQDLGQGDYGYTF. For the CDR3, the DNA is TGCGCCAGCAGCCAAGATCTGGGACAGGGTGATTATGGCTACACCTTC. This chain uses TRBV4-1 with TRBJ1-2; 9 bases fit TRBD1. V lost 0 bases and J lost 5; bases outside the gene matches: 7. This CDR3 region has 16 residues. The V gene's germline CDR1 is MGHRA and CDR2 YSYEKL.

The V call is TRBV3-1 (or the pseudogene TRBV3-2), the J call TRBJ2-2; weak D call: TRBD1 (5 bases). The CDR3 covers 16 residues. Trimming took 0 bases from V and 7 from J, leaving 15 bases between them. CDR1 is LGHDT, CDR2 YNNKEL, per germline (reference sequence). This CDR3 reads CASSQDYTGRIGELFF. CDR3 in DNA: TGTGCCAGCAGCCAAGATTATACAGGAAGGATCGGGGAGCTGTTTTTT.

This clone was observed at least ten times. The chain uses TRBV4-1 and TRBJ2-1, with 15 positions matching TRBD2. This CDR3 is built from 18 residues. Germline V gives CDR1 MGHRA, CDR2 YSYEKL. With V trimmed by 2 bases and J by 7 bases, 9 bases remained unmatched. As DNA, the CDR3 is TGCGCCAGCAGCCAATCTAATATGGGACTAGCGGGGGGTAATGAGCAGTTCTTC. Translating it yields CASSQSNMGLAGGNEQFF.

The V call is TRBV15, the J call TRBJ2-1, with D maybe TRBD2 (5 bases). This CDR3 contains 12 residues. The germline V gene has CDR1 LNHNV and CDR2 YYDKDF (reference sequence). V lost 6 bases to trimming and J lost 10 bases, with 13 bases between them. CDR3 in DNA: TGTGCCACCAGGGCCCGGGGTGGGGAGCAGTTCTTC. It yields the protein CATRARGGEQFF.

This clone is a singleton in its sample. The chain employs TRBV14 and TRBJ2-7; TRBD2 might be the D (5 bases). Germline-derived CDR1 and CDR2 are SGHDN and FVKESK. V lost 0 bases and J lost 1, with 13 bases in between. The CDR3 loop spans 16 amino acids. As DNA, the CDR3 is TGTGCCAGCAGCCAAGAAAGGCGGGCCCCATCCTACGAGCAGTACTTC. Translated, it gives CASSQERRAPSYEQYF.

The rearrangement joins TRBV10-2 to TRBJ1-4; TRBD1 agrees at 9 bases. The CDR3 has 16 amino acids. Trimming cost V 4 bases and J 5 bases; bases outside gene matches: 8. Per germline, CDR1 WSHSY and CDR2 SAAADI. CDR3 sequence reads: CASSGPGQGQNEKLFF. In DNA, the CDR3 is TGCGCCAGCAGTGGACCGGGACAGGGACAAAATGAAAAACTGTTTTTT.

The V call is TRBV27, the J call TRBJ1-1; D is unresolved. The germline CDR1 and CDR2 sequences are MNHEY and SMNVEV (reference sequence). V was clipped by 5 bases and J by 2 bases, with 9 bases between them. The CDR3 has 13 amino acids. The CDR3, as DNA: TGTGCCAGCAGTCACCAGATAAACACTGAAGCTTTCTTT. Protein sequence: CASSHQINTEAFF.

The chain couples TRBV10-3 to TRBJ2-7; D is possibly TRBD1 (5 bases). Germline values: CDR1 ENHRY, CDR2 SYGVKD. With 4 bases removed from V and 3 bases from J, the gap between germline ends came to 7 bases. The CDR3 covers 12 residues. CDR3 in amino acids: CAISGQSYEQYF. CDR3 in DNA: TGTGCCATCAGTGGACAGAGCTACGAGCAGTACTTC.

The rearrangement links TRBV20-1 to TRBJ1-4; 7 nucleotides agree with TRBD1. The germline CDR1 and CDR2 sequences are DFQATT and SNEGSKA (reference sequence). The CDR3 sequence is 15 residues long. The J segment lost 7 bases and the V segment lost 3 bases, leaving 11 bases of the junction unmatched. The chain's CDR3 is CSASRGAGGSEKLFF. The CDR3, as DNA: TGCAGTGCTAGTCGTGGGGCAGGGGGGAGTGAAAAACTGTTTTTT.

V usage is TRBV5-5 and J usage is TRBJ2-2; unclear D gene. Trimming took 0 bases from V and 7 from J, leaving 13 bases between them. This CDR3 has 15 residues. Germline V gene lookup returns CDR1 SGHKS and CDR2 YYEKEE (reference sequence). In DNA form, the CDR3 reads TGTGCCAGCAGCTTGGGGGTGAGGAGCGTCGGGGAGCTGTTTTTT. It codes for CASSLGVRSVGELFF.

The genes are TRBV28 and TRBJ2-7; 9 bases align to TRBD2. V shed 4 bases and J 3 bases; nucleotides not matched to a gene: 1. Germline V CDR1 and CDR2: MDHEN, SYDVKM. CDR3 length: 13 amino acids. This CDR3 is CASSSSGDYEQYF. DNA of the CDR3: TGTGCCAGCAGTTCTAGCGGGGACTACGAGCAGTACTTC.

This clone was found a few times. The J gene is TRBJ1-5, the V gene TRBV19; 8 bases are a match to TRBD1. Trimming cost V 7 bases and J 6 bases; bases outside gene matches: 5. Germline CDR1 and CDR2: LNHDA and SQIVND (reference sequence). The CDR3 loop spans 13 amino acids. The CDR3 protein is CASMTGAGQPQHF. Written as DNA, the CDR3 is TGTGCCAGTATGACAGGGGCAGGTCAGCCCCAGCATTTT.

The rearrangement links TRBV2 to TRBJ1-1; maybe TRBD1 (5 bases). Germline assignment: CDR1 SNHLY and CDR2 FYNNEI. There are 15 residues in the CDR3. V was trimmed by 2 bases and J by 1 base, leaving 11 bases between them. CDR3 in amino acids: CASSESGHQNTEAFF. For the CDR3, the DNA is TGTGCCAGCAGTGAAAGTGGACATCAGAACACTGAAGCTTTCTTT.

The chain links TRBV30 to TRBJ1-3, with TRBD1 matching 10 bases. The CDR3 has 15 amino acids. Trimming took 2 bases from V and 11 from J; bases not matched to a gene: 12. Germline V gene sequence: CDR1 GTSNPN, CDR2 SVGIG (reference sequence). DNA of the CDR3: TGTGCCTGGAGTCCAAACGACAGGGGGCTATGGGCCATATATTTT. This codes for CAWSPNDRGLWAIYF.

The V and J genes are TRBV4-1 and TRBJ1-2; TRBD1 agrees at 9 bases. Germline trimming cut 2 bases from V and 8 bases from J; bases unmatched to any gene: 9. This CDR3 spans 15 amino acids. CDR1 MGHRA and CDR2 YSYEKL come from the germline V gene. DNA of the CDR3: TGCGCCAGCAGCCAATCCCTCGGGACAGGGACGGGCTACACCTTC. The encoded protein is CASSQSLGTGTGYTF.

The V call is TRBV3-1 (or the pseudogene TRBV3-2), the J call TRBJ1-6; weak D call: TRBD1 (6 bases). The length of the CDR3 is 17 residues. CDR1 is LGHDT and CDR2 is YNNKEL in the germline V gene (reference sequence). Trimming left V 0 bases short and J 6 bases short, with 15 bases between. The CDR3 loop reads CASSQDLPGQFNSPLHF. In DNA, the CDR3 is TGTGCCAGCAGCCAAGACCTCCCGGGACAATTTAATTCACCCCTCCACTTT.

V is TRBV7-2 and J is TRBJ2-5; the D is unclear. The CDR3 is 11 residues long. Trimming took off 5 bases at V and 4 bases at J, with 5 bases between the two ends. The germline V gene encodes CDR1 SGHTA and CDR2 FQGNSA. CDR3 sequence reads: CASSRGETQYF. In nucleotides, the CDR3 is TGTGCCAGCAGCCGCGGAGAGACCCAGTACTTC.

The chain combines TRBV7-2 with TRBJ1-5; D is possibly TRBD1 (5 bases). Per germline, CDR1 SGHTA and CDR2 FQGNSA. The CDR3 contains 17 residues. Trimming took 1 base from V and 6 from J, leaving 19 bases between them. CDR3 in amino acids: CASSLEEGRVGPQPQHF. In nucleotides, the CDR3 is TGTGCCAGCAGCTTAGAGGAGGGGCGCGTAGGGCCTCAGCCCCAGCATTTT.

The chain has TRBV28 and TRBJ1-4, with a tentative D call TRBD1 (6 bases). The germline CDR1 and CDR2 sequences are MDHEN and SYDVKM. V lost 5 bases to trimming and J lost 5 bases, with 12 bases between them. The CDR3 loop spans 14 amino acids. The CDR3 spells CASSHGGGNEKLFF. The CDR3 DNA reads TGTGCCAGCAGTCACGGGGGGGGCAATGAAAAACTGTTTTTT.

The rearrangement joins TRBV2 to TRBJ2-7; 9 nucleotides match TRBD1. The CDR3 contains 15 residues. The V gene end was trimmed by 6 bases and the J gene end by 0 bases; junction bases not matched to a gene: 6. Germline V CDR1 and CDR2: SNHLY, FYNNEI. The CDR3 reads CASRVGDRASYEQYF. CDR3 sequence (DNA): TGTGCCAGCAGGGTGGGGGACAGGGCCTCCTACGAGCAGTACTTC.

The V and J genes are TRBV12-3 or TRBV12-4 and TRBJ1-5; the D is unclear. Trimming stripped 3 bases from V and 3 bases from J, with 6 bases between. The CDR3 is 13 amino acids. Here the CDR3 reads CASSFLVNQPQHF. The CDR3 DNA follows: TGTGCCAGCAGTTTTTTAGTCAATCAGCCCCAGCATTTT.

Comments on this clone: The same CDR3 can be traced to other DNA sequences in this sample. V usage is TRBV19 and J usage is TRBJ2-2; 7 nucleotides match TRBD1. CDR1 and CDR2 (germline): LNHDA, SQIVND (reference sequence). This CDR3 comprises 15 residues. Trimming took 4 bases from V and 2 from J; bases not matched to a gene: 4. CDR3 region: CASSKDRVNTGELFF. CDR3 nucleotides: TGTGCCAGTAGTAAAGACAGGGTCAACACCGGGGAGCTGTTTTTT. The full variable domain, rest sourced from reference TRBV19 and TRBJ2-2, is DGGITQSPKYLFRKEGQNVTLSCEQNLNHDAMYWYRQDPGQGLRLIYYSQIVNDFQKGDIAEGYSVSREKKESFPLTVTSAQKNPTAFYLCASSKDRVNTGELFFGEGSRLTVL.

V and J are TRBV11-2 and TRBJ2-3, with 9 bases lining up with TRBD2. Trimming cost V 3 bases and J 4 bases; bases outside gene matches: 11. The CDR3 contains 17 residues. Germline V CDR1 and CDR2: SGHAT, FQNNGV. CDR3 bases: TGTGCCAGCAGCTTCCGCGGGGGGGCCCTAGTTGCAGATACGCAGTATTTT. Amino acids: CASSFRGGALVADTQYF.

This clone was seen just once. This chain joins TRBV24-1 and TRBJ2-2; D may be TRBD2 (6 bases). Germline assignment: CDR1 KGHDR and CDR2 SFDVKD. This CDR3 is built from 17 residues. V lost 0 bases and J 4 bases, leaving 14 bases between the germline ends. CDR3 in amino acids: CATSDLLLGGSTGELFF. The CDR3, as DNA: TGTGCCACCAGTGATTTGCTACTGGGGGGTAGCACCGGGGAGCTGTTTTTT.

The chain recombines TRBV5-4 with TRBJ2-5, with 7 bases aligning to TRBD2. V trimming: 1 base; J trimming: 2 bases; junction bases outside the gene matches: 5. Per germline, CDR1 SGHNT and CDR2 YYREEE (reference sequence). The CDR3 length is 15 residues. The CDR3: CASSLWRGIQETQYF. CDR3 DNA: TGTGCCAGCAGCTTGTGGCGGGGGATTCAAGAGACCCAGTACTTC.

The J gene is TRBJ1-1, the V gene TRBV5-1; D remains ambiguous. V lost 2 bases and J lost 1, with 6 bases in between. Germline lookup yields CDR1 SGHRS and CDR2 YFSETQ. The CDR3 totals 13 residues. CDR3 protein: CASSLLQNTEAFF. In DNA form, the CDR3 reads TGCGCCAGCAGCTTACTCCAGAACACTGAAGCTTTCTTT.

This clone occurred once. In DNA, the CDR3 is TGTGCCAGCAGTCGCACAGGGAGCACAGATACGCAGTATTTT. This codes for CASSRTGSTDTQYF. The rearrangement uses TRBV6-5 and TRBJ2-3, with D possibly TRBD1 on 6 matching bases. V was cut by 5 bases and J by 0 bases, with 9 bases left in between. The CDR3 totals 14 residues. Germline V gene data show CDR1 as MNHEY and CDR2 as SVGAGI.